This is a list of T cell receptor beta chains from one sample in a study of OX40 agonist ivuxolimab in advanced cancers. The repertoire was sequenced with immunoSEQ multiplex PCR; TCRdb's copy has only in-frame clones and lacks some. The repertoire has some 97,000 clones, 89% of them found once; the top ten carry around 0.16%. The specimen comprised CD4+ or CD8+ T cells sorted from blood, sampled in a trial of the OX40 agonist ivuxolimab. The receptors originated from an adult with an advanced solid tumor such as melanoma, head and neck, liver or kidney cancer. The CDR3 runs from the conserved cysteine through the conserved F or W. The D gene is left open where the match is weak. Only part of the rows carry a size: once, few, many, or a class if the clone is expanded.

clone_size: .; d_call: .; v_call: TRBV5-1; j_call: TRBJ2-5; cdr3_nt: TGCGCCAGCAGCTTAGATAATCGGGGAGAGACCCAGTACTTC; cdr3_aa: CASSLDNRGETQYF
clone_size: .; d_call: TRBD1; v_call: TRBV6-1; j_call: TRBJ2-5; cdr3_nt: TGTGCCAGCAAAAATGACAGGGGCTTCCAAGAGACCCAGTACTTC; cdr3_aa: CASKNDRGFQETQYF
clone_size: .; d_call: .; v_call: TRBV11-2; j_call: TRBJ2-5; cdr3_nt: TGTGCCAGCAGCTTATTGGGAAGGGTGGTTGAGACCCAGTACTTC; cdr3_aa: CASSLLGRVVETQYF
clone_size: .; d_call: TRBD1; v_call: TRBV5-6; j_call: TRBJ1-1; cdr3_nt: TGTGCCAGCAGCGGGACAGGGGTGGGGAACACTGAAGCTTTCTTT; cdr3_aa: CASSGTGVGNTEAFF
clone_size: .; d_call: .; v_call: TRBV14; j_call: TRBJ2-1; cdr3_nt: TGTGCCAGCAGCCAAGTTGGTAGGGCGCAAAGGTTCTTC; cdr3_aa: CASSQVGRAQRFF
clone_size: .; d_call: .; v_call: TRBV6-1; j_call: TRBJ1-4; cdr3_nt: TGTGCCAGCAGTGCCCGGGACAAGGAAAAACTGTTTTTT; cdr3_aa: CASSARDKEKLFF
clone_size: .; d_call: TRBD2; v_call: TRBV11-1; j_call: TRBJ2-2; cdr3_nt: TGTGCCAGCAGCTTTGGAGTAGCGGGAGTCGGCGGGGAGCTGTTTTTT; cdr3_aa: CASSFGVAGVGGELFF
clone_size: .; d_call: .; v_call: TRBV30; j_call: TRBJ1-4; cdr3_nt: TGTGCCTGGAGTGGGCCTAACCTCGAGGATGAAAAACTGTTTTTT; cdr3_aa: CAWSGPNLEDEKLFF
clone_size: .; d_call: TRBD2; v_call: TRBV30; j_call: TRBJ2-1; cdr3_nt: TGTGCCTGGAGAGCGGGAGAAAGTTCCTACAATGAGCAGTTCTTC; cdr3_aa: CAWRAGESSYNEQFF
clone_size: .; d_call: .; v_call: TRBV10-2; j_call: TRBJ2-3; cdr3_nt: TGCGCCAGCAGCCCTGGCCCGGCGGGTTCGGGGACGCAGTATTTT; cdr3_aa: CASSPGPAGSGTQYF
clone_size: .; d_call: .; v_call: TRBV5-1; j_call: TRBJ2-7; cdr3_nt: TGCGCCAGCAGCGGTGGGGCAGGACACTACGAGCAGTACTTC; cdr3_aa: CASSGGAGHYEQYF
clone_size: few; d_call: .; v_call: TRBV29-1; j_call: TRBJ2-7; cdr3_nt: TGCAGCGTTAACCATCAGGGAAGCAACGAGCAGTACTTC; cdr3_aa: CSVNHQGSNEQYF
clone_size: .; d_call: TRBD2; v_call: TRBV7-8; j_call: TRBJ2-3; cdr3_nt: TGTGCCAGCAGCCAGACTAGCCGGACGACAGATACGCAGTATTTT; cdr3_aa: CASSQTSRTTDTQYF
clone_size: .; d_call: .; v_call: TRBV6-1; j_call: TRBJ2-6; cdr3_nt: TGTGCCAGCAGCCGGGCCTCTGGGGCCAACGTCCTGACTTTC; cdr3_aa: CASSRASGANVLTF
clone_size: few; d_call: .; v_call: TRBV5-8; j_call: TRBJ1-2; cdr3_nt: TGTGCCAGCAGCCTCTTCTATGGCTACACCTTC; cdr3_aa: CASSLFYGYTF
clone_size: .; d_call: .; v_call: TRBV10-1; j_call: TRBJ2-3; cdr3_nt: TGCGCCAGCAGTGCGACAACAGGGCCAGATACGCAGTATTTT; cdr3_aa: CASSATTGPDTQYF
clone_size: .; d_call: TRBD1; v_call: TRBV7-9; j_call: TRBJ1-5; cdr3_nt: TGTGCCAGCAGCTACGGGACAGGCCCTTATCAGCCCCAGCATTTT; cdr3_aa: CASSYGTGPYQPQHF
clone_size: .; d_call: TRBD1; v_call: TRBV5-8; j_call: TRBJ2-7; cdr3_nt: TGTGCCAGCCCAGCGCGGCCGGGGCAGGGGGCGCGTGAGCAGTACTTC; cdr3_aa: CASPARPGQGAREQYF
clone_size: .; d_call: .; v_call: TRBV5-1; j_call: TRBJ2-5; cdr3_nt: TGCGCCAGCAGCTTGGATGGGGTGGCCACCGGGGAGACCCAGTACTTC; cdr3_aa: CASSLDGVATGETQYF
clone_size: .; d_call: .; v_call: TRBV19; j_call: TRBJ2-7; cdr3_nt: TGTGCCAGTAGTATAATTCAGGGGCCAACCTACGAGCAGTACTTC; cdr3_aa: CASSIIQGPTYEQYF
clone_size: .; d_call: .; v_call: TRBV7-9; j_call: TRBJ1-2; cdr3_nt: TGTGCCAGCAGCCCCTCTCTGGGGGGCTACACCTTC; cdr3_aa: CASSPSLGGYTF
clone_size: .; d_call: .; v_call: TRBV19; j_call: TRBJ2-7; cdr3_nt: TGTGCCAGTAGTCCGCAGACGGGGGCCGCTGACGAGCAGTACTTC; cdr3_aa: CASSPQTGAADEQYF
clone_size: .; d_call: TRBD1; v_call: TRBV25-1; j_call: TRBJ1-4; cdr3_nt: TGTGCCAGCAGTAGGGGGGACAGGGGGCTGTCTAATGAAAAACTGTTTTTT; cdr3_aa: CASSRGDRGLSNEKLFF